These 29 T cell receptor beta chains were all obtained from the same sample, sequenced in a study of OX40 agonist ivuxolimab in advanced cancers. Generated by immunoSEQ multiplex PCR, the TCRdb table keeps only in-frame clones and is missing some. The data hold 60,000 to 85,000 clones, with approximately 90% observed a single time. The starting material was CD4+ or CD8+ T cells sorted from blood, obtained in a trial of the OX40 agonist ivuxolimab. The source is an adult with an advanced solid tumor such as melanoma, head and neck, liver or kidney cancer.

This clone was detected only once. The chain links TRBV5-1 to TRBJ2-7; 7 nucleotides align to TRBD1. This CDR3 has 13 amino acids. With V trimmed by 4 bases and J by 4 bases, 5 bases remained unmatched. Germline CDR1 is SGHRS and CDR2 is YFSETQ. The CDR3 protein is CASSDRDSYEQYF. The CDR3 nucleotides read TGCGCCAGCAGCGACCGGGACAGTTACGAGCAGTACTTC. Full variable domain (remainder filled in from reference TRBV5-1 and TRBJ2-7): KAGVTQTPRYLIKTRGQQVTLSCSPISGHRSVSWYQQTPGQGLQFLFEYFSETQRNKGNFPGRFSGRQFSNSRSEMNVSTLELGDSALYLCASSDRDSYEQYFGPGTRLTVT.

The chain's CDR3 is CASSESSDRAGNTIYF. DNA of the CDR3: TGTGCCAGCAGTGAGAGTTCGGACAGGGCTGGAAACACCATATATTTT. The chain recombines TRBV6-4 with TRBJ1-3; 8 bases fit TRBD1. Germline V gene data show CDR1 as MRHNA and CDR2 as SNTAGT. The CDR3 covers 16 residues. V gave up 3 bases and J gave up 2 bases; unmatched junction bases: 6.

This clone was seen just once. Without the conserved terminal phenylalanine or tryptophan, this CDR3 likely stems from a read error. V and J are TRBV27 and TRBJ1-1; D is perhaps TRBD1 (6 bases). Germline CDR1 and CDR2: MNHEY and SMNVEV (reference sequence). The CDR3 has 16 residues. V was cut by 3 bases and J by 1 base, with 15 bases left in between. The CDR3 DNA reads as TGTGCCAGCAGTTTTCTACAGGGTAGGGGGAACACTGAAGCTTTCCTT. It codes for CASSFLQGRGNTEAFL.

In its sample, this clone was seen once. The gene calls are TRBV27 and TRBJ2-5; 7 nucleotides line up with TRBD1. The V gene end was trimmed by 5 bases and the J gene end by 0 bases; junction bases not matched to a gene: 6. CDR3 length: 15 residues. Germline V gene lookup returns CDR1 MNHEY and CDR2 SMNVEV (reference sequence). CDR3 residues: CASSPGTDYQETQYF. In DNA, the CDR3 is TGTGCCAGCAGTCCCGGGACAGACTACCAAGAGACCCAGTACTTC.

The genes are TRBV7-9 and TRBJ2-7, with 7 nucleotides matching TRBD1. The length of the CDR3 is 15 residues. Per germline, CDR1 SEHNR and CDR2 FQNEAQ (reference sequence). Trimming removed 0 bases from V and 2 bases from J; junction bases left unmatched: 4. The CDR3 spells CASSLAGTATYEQYF. The CDR3 region has the DNA TGTGCCAGCAGCTTAGCCGGGACAGCGACCTACGAGCAGTACTTC. Drawing the rest from reference TRBV7-9 and TRBJ2-7, the complete variable domain is DTGVSQNPRHKITKRGQNVTFRCDPISEHNRLYWYRQTLGQGPEFLTYFQNEAQLEKSRLLSDRFSAERPKGSFSTLEIQRTEQGDSAMYLCASSLAGTATYEQYFGPGTRLTVT.

This chain connects TRBV5-1 to TRBJ2-1; D could derive from TRBD1 or TRBD2 (6 bases each). CDR1 SGHRS and CDR2 YFSETQ come from the germline V gene. There are 14 residues in the CDR3. The V and J ends lost 4 bases and 10 bases respectively, with 18 bases between them. This CDR3 is CASSRWEKGGEQFF. The DNA of the CDR3 is TGCGCCAGCAGCCGGTGGGAAAAGGGGGGCGAGCAGTTCTTC.

The CDR3 is CASSLDSPYNEQFF. In DNA form, the CDR3 reads TGTGCCAGCAGCTTAGACTCCCCCTACAATGAGCAGTTCTTC. V usage is TRBV7-2 and J usage is TRBJ2-1; D call uncertain. CDR3 length: 14 residues. V shed 1 base and J shed 2 bases, with 6 bases lying between them. Per the germline V gene, CDR1 is SGHTA and CDR2 is FQGNSA.

The V call is TRBV9, the J call TRBJ1-2; D is uncertain. The V and J ends lost 0 bases and 4 bases respectively, with 13 bases between them. CDR3 length equals 15 residues. Per germline, CDR1 SGDLS and CDR2 YYNGEE. Written as DNA, the CDR3 is TGTGCCAGCAGCGTAGACGGAGATCTTAGCTATGGCTACACCTTC. Protein product: CASSVDGDLSYGYTF.

The chain has TRBV7-6 and TRBJ2-3; D assignment may be TRBD1 or TRBD2 (5 bases each). Germline V gives CDR1 SGHVS, CDR2 FNYEAQ. The CDR3 totals 15 residues. Trimming left V 1 base short and J 2 bases short, with 10 bases between. Here the CDR3 DNA reads TGTGCCAGCAGCTTAGGGGGACCCACCACAGATACGCAGTATTTT. Translation: CASSLGGPTTDTQYF.

The chain is built from TRBV13 and TRBJ1-4; 8 positions agree with TRBD1. CDR3 length: 16 residues. Germline V gene sequence: CDR1 PRHDT, CDR2 FYEKMQ (reference sequence). The junction had 10 bases not matched to a gene; V was cut back by 3 bases and J by 7 bases. CDR3 coding DNA: TGTGCCAGCAGCTTTACACAGGGGGAGGAGGCTGAAAAACTGTTTTTT. It is translated as CASSFTQGEEAEKLFF.

The J gene is TRBJ2-1, the V gene TRBV6-6, with D possibly being TRBD2 (6 bases). V was shortened by 1 base and J by 10 bases, with 14 bases between the two germline ends. CDR1 is MNHNY and CDR2 is SVGAGI in the germline V gene (reference sequence). This CDR3 spans 14 amino acids. CDR3 nucleotides: TGTGCCAGCAGTTACTGGGACTCCACATCCGAGCAGTTCTTC. It translates to CASSYWDSTSEQFF.

The chain has TRBV7-6 and TRBJ1-3; the D gene is possibly TRBD1 (6 bases). Trimming left V 5 bases short and J 2 bases short, with 13 bases between. Per germline, CDR1 SGHVS and CDR2 FNYEAQ. The CDR3 has 15 residues. The CDR3 here is CASSPWDTAGNTIYF. The CDR3 DNA sequence: TGTGCCAGCAGCCCCTGGGACACGGCTGGAAACACCATATATTTT.

This rearrangement joins TRBV11-3 to TRBJ1-1; D gene uncertain. Between the trimmed V and J ends, which lost 4 bases and 7 bases, there was a span of 13 bases. The CDR3 covers 13 residues. Germline V CDR1 and CDR2: SGHNT, YENEEA. This CDR3 reads CASSSPGDGEAFF. CDR3 DNA: TGTGCCAGCAGCTCTCCAGGCGACGGTGAAGCTTTCTTT.

The rearrangement joins TRBV27 to TRBJ2-5; the D call may be TRBD1 or TRBD2 (5 bases each). The last part of the DNA fits TRBJ2-7 better; the J call may be wrong. CDR1 is MNHEY, CDR2 SMNVEV, per germline (reference sequence). This CDR3 is 14 amino acids long. In nucleotides, the CDR3 is TGTGCCAGCAGTTTATGGGGGTATGGCTACGAGCAGTACTTC. Its protein is CASSLWGYGYEQYF.

The gene calls are TRBV25-1 and TRBJ1-6, with 8 bases matching TRBD1. Trimming cost V 4 bases and J 10 bases; bases outside gene matches: 9. There are 15 residues in the CDR3. CDR1 and CDR2 (germline): MGHDK, SYGVNS. This CDR3 reads CASSASTGEESPLHF. For the CDR3, the DNA is TGTGCCAGCAGTGCCTCGACAGGGGAGGAGTCACCCCTCCACTTT.

J is TRBJ2-5 and V is TRBV25-1, with D possibly being TRBD2 (6 bases). Germline-derived CDR1 and CDR2 are MGHDK and SYGVNS. V lost 1 base to trimming and J lost 0 bases, with 15 bases between them. This CDR3 comprises 17 residues. In DNA, the CDR3 is TGTGCCAGCAGTGAATGGGAGGTACAGAGGAACCAAGAGACCCAGTACTTC. This codes for CASSEWEVQRNQETQYF.

The chain combines TRBV6-6 with TRBJ2-2, with D possibly TRBD1 on 6 matching bases. The CDR3 totals 16 residues. Germline V CDR1 and CDR2: MNHNY, SVGAGI (reference sequence). V lost 2 bases to trimming and J lost 3 bases, with 13 bases between them. The CDR3 DNA sequence: TGTGCCAGCAGTTACGTGGCAGGGGTGGACACCGGGGAGCTGTTTTTT. This sequence encodes CASSYVAGVDTGELFF.

CDR3 bases: TGTGCCAGCAGCGTAGCGACGGGGGGGGACCAGTACTTC. It yields the protein CASSVATGGDQYF. V gene TRBV9 combines with J gene TRBJ2-5, with 8 bases aligning to TRBD2. This CDR3 is 13 amino acids long. Per germline, CDR1 SGDLS and CDR2 YYNGEE. V lost 0 bases and J lost 10; bases outside the gene matches: 5. Together with reference TRBV9 and TRBJ2-5, the CDR3 gives the full variable domain: DSGVTQTPKHLITATGQRVTLRCSPRSGDLSVYWYQQSLDQGLQFLIQYYNGEERAKGNILERFSAQQFPDLHSELNLSSLELGDSALYFCASSVATGGDQYFGPGTRLLVL.

The chain joins TRBV5-8 to TRBJ2-2; D might be TRBD2 (5 bases). V lost 4 bases, J lost 5 bases, and 15 bases lay in between. The germline CDR1 and CDR2 sequences are SGHTS and YDEGEE. This CDR3 has 15 residues. Here the CDR3 reads CASSPTSGGTGELFF. In DNA, the CDR3 is TGTGCCAGCAGCCCAACAAGCGGCGGGACCGGGGAGCTGTTTTTT.

The chain has TRBV9 and TRBJ1-5, with no clear D. The CDR3 spans 16 residues. Trimming stripped 4 bases from V and 0 bases from J, with 14 bases between. Looked up from germline, CDR1 is SGDLS and CDR2 is YYNGEE. This CDR3 is CASSPGVGYSNQPQHF. CDR3 nucleotide sequence: TGTGCCAGCAGCCCCGGAGTGGGTTATAGCAATCAGCCCCAGCATTTT.

The genes are TRBV7-7 and TRBJ2-7; TRBD1 matches 9 bases. Trimming at V came to 0 bases and at J to 3 bases, leaving 3 bases not matched to a gene. Germline loops: CDR1 SSHAT, CDR2 FNYEAQ (reference sequence). The CDR3 covers 15 residues. CDR3 protein: CASSLAQGQGYEQYF. The CDR3 DNA reads TGTGCCAGCAGCTTAGCGCAGGGACAGGGCTACGAGCAGTACTTC.

J is TRBJ1-5 and V is TRBV19; D perhaps matches TRBD1 (5 bases). V was clipped by 4 bases and J by 5 bases, with 6 bases between them. The CDR3 has 12 amino acids. Germline V gene data show CDR1 as LNHDA and CDR2 as SQIVND (reference sequence). The CDR3 sequence: CASSKGDQPQHF. CDR3 in DNA: TGTGCCAGTAGTAAAGGGGATCAGCCCCAGCATTTT.

V usage is TRBV11-2 and J usage is TRBJ2-7; D gene unclear. Germline V lookup: CDR1 SGHAT, CDR2 FQNNGV. This CDR3 contains 12 residues. V lost 5 bases, J lost 3 bases, and 8 bases lay in between. In DNA form, the CDR3 reads TGTGCCAGCAGCCCGACCCTCTACGAGCAGTACTTC. Protein: CASSPTLYEQYF.

V gene TRBV5-1 combines with J gene TRBJ2-7; tentative D call: TRBD2 (5 bases). This CDR3 has 13 amino acids. The V end lost 4 bases, the J end lost 2 bases, and 10 bases lay between the germline ends. Germline V lookup: CDR1 SGHRS, CDR2 YFSETQ. The CDR3: CASSPNGAYEQYF. CDR3 in DNA: TGCGCCAGCAGCCCGAACGGGGCCTACGAGCAGTACTTC.

The V and J genes are TRBV27 and TRBJ2-2; no firm D call. The CDR3 runs 13 residues. Looked up from germline, CDR1 is MNHEY and CDR2 is SMNVEV (reference sequence). The V end lost 5 bases, the J end lost 4 bases, and 8 bases lay between the germline ends. CDR3 nucleotide sequence: TGTGCCAGCAGTACCCACAGCACCGGGGAGCTGTTTTTT. Translated, it gives CASSTHSTGELFF.

This sequence joins TRBV29-1 and TRBJ1-2; 12 nucleotides align to TRBD1. Germline-derived CDR1 and CDR2 are SQVTM and ANQGSEA. This CDR3 is 13 amino acids long. V was pared by 3 bases and J by 5 bases, with 1 base of the junction left unmatched. The CDR3, as DNA: TGCAGCGTTGAGGGACAGGGGGCGTATGGCTACACCTTC. It translates to CSVEGQGAYGYTF.

This clone turned up a few times. The chain employs TRBV29-1 and TRBJ1-1; perhaps TRBD1 as D (6 bases). Trimming left V 2 bases short and J 0 bases short, with 10 bases between. This CDR3 is 14 amino acids long. Germline V lookup: CDR1 SQVTM, CDR2 ANQGSEA. CDR3: CSVEPTGLNTEAFF. The CDR3 bases are TGCAGCGTTGAACCGACAGGTCTGAACACTGAAGCTTTCTTT.

The rearrangement links TRBV4-2 to TRBJ2-1; 7 nucleotides agree with TRBD2. Trimming removed 3 bases from V and 4 bases from J; junction bases left unmatched: 9. This CDR3 has 16 amino acids. The V gene's germline CDR1 is LGHNA and CDR2 YNFKEQ. DNA for the CDR3: TGTGCCAGCAGCCAGAATTCCGGGACTACATACAATGAGCAGTTCTTC. This sequence encodes CASSQNSGTTYNEQFF.

This chain joins TRBV13 and TRBJ1-1, with D perhaps TRBD1 (5 bases). The CDR3 is 15 residues long. Trimming removed 5 bases from V and 3 bases from J, with 16 bases in between. Per the germline V gene, CDR1 is PRHDT and CDR2 is FYEKMQ (reference sequence). The chain's CDR3 is CASSVPRGMDTEAFF. In DNA form, the CDR3 reads TGTGCCAGCAGCGTACCGCGGGGGATGGACACTGAAGCTTTCTTT.